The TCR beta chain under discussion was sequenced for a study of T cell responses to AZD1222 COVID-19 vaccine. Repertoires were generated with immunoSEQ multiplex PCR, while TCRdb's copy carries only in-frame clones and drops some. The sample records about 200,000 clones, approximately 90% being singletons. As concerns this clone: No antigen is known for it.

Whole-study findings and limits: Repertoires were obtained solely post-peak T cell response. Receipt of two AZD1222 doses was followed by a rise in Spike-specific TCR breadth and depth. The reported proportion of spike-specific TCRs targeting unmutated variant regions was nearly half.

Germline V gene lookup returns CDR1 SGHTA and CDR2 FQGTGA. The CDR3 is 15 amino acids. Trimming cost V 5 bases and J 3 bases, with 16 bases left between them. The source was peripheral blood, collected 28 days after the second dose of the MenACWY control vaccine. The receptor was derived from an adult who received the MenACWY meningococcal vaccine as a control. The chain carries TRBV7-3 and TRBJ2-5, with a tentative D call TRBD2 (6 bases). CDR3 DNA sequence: TGTGCCAGCAGCGTGGGAGGCTTCAGGGAAGAGACCCAGTACTTC. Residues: CASSVGGFREETQYF.